The next 25 T cell receptor beta chains were all read from a single sample in a study of blood T cell repertoires in COVID-19. TCRdb keeps only in-frame clones here, not all; method: immunoSEQ multiplex PCR. The sample shows around 100,000 clones, 88% of them seen only once. Sequenced: peripheral blood. The receptor set was obtained from a human donor in a cohort sampled during active COVID-19.

The chain is built from TRBV19 and TRBJ2-1; TRBD2 is a possible D gene (6 bases). Between the trimmed V and J ends, which lost 5 bases and 8 bases, there was a span of 19 bases. Germline V gene lookup returns CDR1 LNHDA and CDR2 SQIVND (reference sequence). The CDR3 has 15 amino acids. The CDR3 sequence: CASSAGLHEAHEQFF. For the CDR3, the DNA is TGTGCCAGTAGTGCGGGACTTCACGAAGCCCATGAGCAGTTCTTC.

The V and J genes are TRBV23-1 and TRBJ2-4; 8 bases are shared with TRBD1. TRBV23-1 counts as an open reading frame of uncertain function. The CDR3 has 23 amino acids. The trim removed 0 bases at V and 2 bases at J, leaving 24 bases unmatched. The CDR3 DNA follows: TGCGCCAGCAGTCAATCTACGCCAAGTTACAGGGGGTATTCCCTCGGATCCAAAAACATTCAGTACTTC. It codes for CASSQSTPSYRGYSLGSKNIQYF.

The rearrangement links TRBV6-5 to TRBJ2-1; D might be TRBD1 (6 bases). The germline V gene encodes CDR1 MNHEY and CDR2 SVGAGI. This CDR3 is built from 14 residues. Trimming cost V 10 bases and J 0 bases, with 13 bases left between them. This chain's CDR3 is CATGAISSYNEQFF. DNA for the CDR3: TGTGCCACAGGGGCTATCAGCTCCTACAATGAGCAGTTCTTC.

In this sample, this clone turned up once. J is TRBJ2-6 and V is TRBV6-5; TRBD1 agrees at 8 bases. V shed 5 bases, J shed 4 bases, and the junction held 4 bases outside the gene matches. The CDR3 contains 15 residues. Germline V lookup: CDR1 MNHEY, CDR2 SVGAGI. This CDR3 reads CASSRTGRGANVLTF. The CDR3 DNA reads as TGTGCCAGCAGTAGGACAGGGAGAGGGGCCAACGTCCTGACTTTC.

This chain joins TRBV4-1 and TRBJ2-7, with 12 bases fitting TRBD2. The germline gives CDR1 MGHRA, CDR2 YSYEKL. This CDR3 is 15 amino acids long. V lost 2 bases and J lost 5; bases outside the gene matches: 4. The CDR3 DNA reads TGCGCCAGCAGCCAAACTAGCGGGAGGATCGACGAGCAGTACTTC. Translation gives CASSQTSGRIDEQYF.

Notes on this clone: One end of the junction does not line up with germline, which may come from a read error. V gene TRBV2 combines with J gene TRBJ1-6, with 7 bases identical to TRBD1. CDR1 SNHLY and CDR2 FYNNEI come from the germline V gene. The CDR3 covers 14 residues. CDR3: CASKEQGYSSPLHF. The CDR3 DNA follows: TGTGCCAGCAAAGAACAGGGGTATAGTTCACCCCTCCACTTT.

CDR3 in amino acids: CATSDLLSRDGTDTQYF. The CDR3, as DNA: TGTGCCACCAGTGATTTGCTGTCCAGGGATGGGACAGATACGCAGTATTTT. V gene TRBV24-1 combines with J gene TRBJ2-3; a possible D gene is TRBD1 (5 bases). Germline V gives CDR1 KGHDR, CDR2 SFDVKD. The length of the CDR3 is 17 residues. Trimming pared 0 bases from V and 3 bases from J, leaving 15 bases between.

Here the CDR3 reads CASSNRASGEQYF. The CDR3, as DNA: TGTGCCAGCAGCAATAGGGCTAGCGGCGAGCAGTACTTC. The chain links TRBV5-4 to TRBJ2-7; the match to TRBD2 covers 7 bases. Per germline, CDR1 SGHNT and CDR2 YYREEE (reference sequence). This CDR3 has 13 amino acids. Trimming cost V 4 bases and J 6 bases; bases outside gene matches: 7.

The V gene is TRBV27, the J gene TRBJ2-3, with TRBD1 identical over 7 bases. The CDR3 is 14 amino acids. Germline CDR1 and CDR2: MNHEY and SMNVEV (reference sequence). Unmatched junction bases numbered 6, after V lost 6 bases and J lost 3 bases. The CDR3: CASRIRTGTDTQYF. In DNA form, the CDR3 reads TGTGCCAGCAGGATTAGGACAGGAACAGATACGCAGTATTTT.

This chain uses TRBV3-1 (or the pseudogene TRBV3-2) with TRBJ2-7, with 11 bases that match TRBD2. CDR1 is LGHDT and CDR2 is YNNKEL in the germline V gene (reference sequence). This CDR3 contains 16 residues. Trimming cost V 0 bases and J 7 bases; bases outside gene matches: 8. CDR3 DNA: TGTGCCAGCAGCCAAGATATGGTAGCGGGAGGGGAAGAGCAGTACTTC. Protein product: CASSQDMVAGGEEQYF.

This clone has just a few counts. The gene calls are TRBV7-9 and TRBJ2-1; 8 bases are a match to TRBD2. The junction had 5 bases not matched to a gene; V was cut back by 1 base and J by 12 bases. The CDR3 loop spans 13 amino acids. The germline V gene encodes CDR1 SEHNR and CDR2 FQNEAQ (reference sequence). Here the CDR3 DNA reads TGTGCCAGCAGCTTAGAGGGACTAGGCCCGCAGTTCTTC. Encoded protein: CASSLEGLGPQFF.

The V call is TRBV5-8, the J call TRBJ2-7; 9 positions match TRBD1. The germline V gene has CDR1 SGHTS and CDR2 YDEGEE. V shed 7 bases, J shed 7 bases, and the junction held 18 bases outside the gene matches. This CDR3 comprises 16 residues. This chain's CDR3 is CASRIWGGQGRDEQYF. DNA for the CDR3: TGTGCCAGCCGCATCTGGGGGGGACAGGGTCGGGATGAGCAGTACTTC.

The chain couples TRBV3-1 (or the pseudogene TRBV3-2) to TRBJ1-1; a weak D match, TRBD1 (5 bases). Germline CDR1 LGHDT, CDR2 YNNKEL (reference sequence). The CDR3 consists of 13 residues. V was trimmed by 6 bases and J by 3 bases, leaving 11 bases between them. CDR3 in DNA: TGTGCCAGCAGATCGCGACAGTACACTGAAGCTTTCTTT. Translated, it gives CASRSRQYTEAFF.

The J gene is TRBJ1-5, the V gene TRBV28; a weak D match, TRBD1 (5 bases). This CDR3 is 16 amino acids long. Germline values: CDR1 MDHEN, CDR2 SYDVKM. V shed 4 bases and J shed 9 bases, with 22 bases lying between them. This CDR3 is CASSSGDLSGSRPQHF. The CDR3 nucleotides read TGTGCCAGCAGTTCCGGGGACTTGAGCGGGTCCAGGCCCCAGCATTTT.

The rearrangement uses TRBV28 and TRBJ2-2; 9 nucleotides align to TRBD1. The length of the CDR3 is 18 residues. The germline V gene encodes CDR1 MDHEN and CDR2 SYDVKM. Germline trimming cut 2 bases from V and 1 base from J; bases unmatched to any gene: 8. The DNA for the CDR3 is TGTGCCAGCAGTTTAGGCCGACGACAGGGGGGGAACACCGGGGAGCTGTTTTTT. It is translated as CASSLGRRQGGNTGELFF. The complete variable domain, with remaining parts taken from reference TRBV28 and TRBJ2-2, reads DVKVTQSSRYLVKRTGEKVFLECVQDMDHENMFWYRQDPGLGLRLIYFSYDVKMKEKGDIPEGYSVSREKKERFSLILESASTNQTSMYLCASSLGRRQGGNTGELFFGEGSRLTVL.

This chain joins TRBV18 and TRBJ1-1; weak D call: TRBD1 (5 bases). The V gene's germline CDR1 is KGHSH and CDR2 LQKENI. Trimming cost V 1 base and J 0 bases, with 12 bases left between them. CDR3 length: 16 amino acids. The CDR3 reads CASSPQDSTMNTEAFF. The DNA for the CDR3 is TGTGCCAGCTCACCACAAGACAGCACAATGAACACTGAAGCTTTCTTT.

The V and J genes are TRBV7-2 and TRBJ2-5; D perhaps matches TRBD1 (5 bases). CDR3 length equals 15 residues. The germline CDR1 and CDR2 sequences are SGHTA and FQGNSA. V was trimmed by 5 bases and J by 2 bases, leaving 15 bases between them. The CDR3 DNA is TGTGCCAGCAGCCCAGCTAAGACAGCTCAAGAGACCCAGTACTTC. This gives the protein CASSPAKTAQETQYF. Full variable domain (outside the CDR3, taken from reference TRBV7-2 and TRBJ2-5): GAGVSQSPSNKVTEKGKDVELRCDPISGHTALYWYRQSLGQGLEFLIYFQGNSAPDKSGLPSDRFSAERTGGSVSTLTIQRTQQEDSAVYLCASSPAKTAQETQYFGPGTRLLVL.

The rearrangement links TRBV19 to TRBJ2-1, with D perhaps TRBD1 (5 bases). V shed 4 bases and J shed 0 bases, with 10 bases lying between them. CDR3 size: 15 residues. CDR1 LNHDA and CDR2 SQIVND come from the germline V gene (reference sequence). The CDR3 protein is CASSSRVSSYNEQFF. DNA of the CDR3: TGTGCCAGTAGTAGCAGGGTTAGCTCCTACAATGAGCAGTTCTTC.

The CDR3 reads CASSFVQGSDGYTF. As DNA, the CDR3 is TGTGCCAGCAGCTTTGTACAGGGCAGTGATGGCTACACCTTC. The J gene is TRBJ1-2, the V gene TRBV5-8; D might be TRBD1 (6 bases). Germline assignment: CDR1 SGHTS and CDR2 YDEGEE. V lost 2 bases and J 6 bases, leaving 14 bases between the germline ends. This CDR3 is 14 amino acids long.

The V gene is TRBV27, the J gene TRBJ1-5; 9 nucleotides agree with TRBD1. The CDR3 runs to 15 residues. Per germline, CDR1 MNHEY and CDR2 SMNVEV (reference sequence). Trimming took 5 bases from V and 4 from J; bases not matched to a gene: 6. The CDR3 sequence is CASSPGTGTNQPQHF. CDR3 bases: TGTGCCAGCAGTCCCGGGACAGGGACGAATCAGCCCCAGCATTTT.

This rearrangement joins TRBV2 to TRBJ2-3; D is possibly TRBD1 (5 bases). Germline CDR1 SNHLY, CDR2 FYNNEI. This CDR3 contains 14 residues. Trimming stripped 4 bases from V and 2 bases from J, with 10 bases between. The CDR3 sequence is CASSAQGPTDTQYF. In DNA form, the CDR3 reads TGTGCCAGCAGTGCGCAGGGTCCCACAGATACGCAGTATTTT.

The chain recombines TRBV7-2 with TRBJ2-7; the D gene is possibly TRBD2 (5 bases). The germline CDR1 and CDR2 sequences are SGHTA and FQGNSA. The length of the CDR3 is 11 residues. The germline V and J ends were trimmed by 8 bases and 4 bases, with 9 bases remaining between them. CDR3 sequence reads: CASGRTYEQYF. CDR3 bases: TGTGCCAGCGGTAGGACTTACGAGCAGTACTTC.

The V gene is TRBV6-4, the J gene TRBJ1-1; D not resolved. V dropped 5 bases and J dropped 2 bases, with 9 bases sitting between them. This CDR3 is built from 13 residues. Germline V gene lookup returns CDR1 MRHNA and CDR2 SNTAGT. CDR3 sequence (DNA): TGTGCCAGCAGTCTCGGGGTCAACACTGAAGCTTTCTTT. This sequence encodes CASSLGVNTEAFF.

This clone was recorded only once. The chain has TRBV9 and TRBJ1-2; TRBD1 agrees at 7 bases. CDR3 length: 13 amino acids. Germline V lookup: CDR1 SGDLS, CDR2 YYNGEE. Losses at the gene ends were 2 bases for V and 5 bases for J; bases not matched to a gene: 3. The CDR3 DNA reads as TGTGCCAGCAGCGTCCGGGACAGTTATGGCTACACCTTC. This encodes CASSVRDSYGYTF.

The rearrangement links TRBV7-2 to TRBJ1-6; 8 nucleotides align to TRBD1. CDR3 size: 14 residues. CDR1 SGHTA and CDR2 FQGNSA come from the germline V gene. The V and J ends lost 5 bases and 10 bases, in that order; junction bases with no gene match: 7. For the CDR3, the DNA is TGTGCCAGCAGCCTCCGACAGGGGAAATCACCCCTCCACTTT. It is translated as CASSLRQGKSPLHF.